This passage covers 23 T cell receptor beta chains from one sample sequenced in a study of OX40 agonist ivuxolimab in advanced cancers. The table came from immunoSEQ multiplex PCR; TCRdb's copy has only in-frame clones and leaves some out. The sample holds tens of thousands of clones, approximately 85% seen once. Sequencing used CD4+ or CD8+ T cells sorted from blood, obtained in a trial of the OX40 agonist ivuxolimab. Every receptor here comes from an adult with an advanced solid tumor such as melanoma, head and neck, liver or kidney cancer.

This clone has just a few counts. The chain has TRBV4-1 and TRBJ1-1; TRBD1 matches at 9 bases. V lost 1 base to trimming and J lost 5 bases; unmatched junction nucleotides: 14. The CDR3 totals 18 residues. The germline V gene has CDR1 MGHRA and CDR2 YSYEKL. The CDR3 spells CASSQAPPAGTGRTEAFF. In DNA form, the CDR3 reads TGCGCCAGCAGCCAAGCCCCCCCCGCAGGGACAGGGAGGACTGAAGCTTTCTTT.

Only one count was recorded for this clone. The chain carries TRBV7-2 and TRBJ2-7, with TRBD2 identical over 12 bases. CDR3 length: 16 amino acids. Germline trimming cut 5 bases from V and 0 bases from J; bases unmatched to any gene: 5. The germline CDR1 and CDR2 sequences are SGHTA and FQGNSA. The CDR3 region has the DNA TGTGCCAGCAGCACAACTAGCGGGAGGAGCTCCTACGAGCAGTACTTC. It codes for CASSTTSGRSSYEQYF.

The V call is TRBV5-1, the J call TRBJ2-7, with 7 bases lining up with TRBD1. J gave up 6 bases and V 4 bases, and 4 bases lay outside the gene matches. The germline gives CDR1 SGHRS, CDR2 YFSETQ. The CDR3 covers 12 residues. The CDR3 DNA is TGCGCCAGCAGCCGTACAGGGGTCGAGCAGTACTTC. Translation gives CASSRTGVEQYF.

The V gene is TRBV18, the J gene TRBJ1-1; D is unresolved. Trimming took 1 base from V and 5 from J, leaving 8 bases between them. CDR1 KGHSH and CDR2 LQKENI come from the germline V gene. The CDR3 is 13 residues long. The CDR3 reads CASSPRQDTEAFF. CDR3 coding DNA: TGTGCCAGCTCACCACGGCAGGATACTGAAGCTTTCTTT.

The gene calls are TRBV27 and TRBJ2-2; TRBD2 agrees at 11 bases. Per the germline V gene, CDR1 is MNHEY and CDR2 is SMNVEV (reference sequence). The CDR3 runs 16 residues. After removal of 10 bases from V and 2 bases from J, the junction contained 9 bases not matched to a gene. The CDR3 protein is CATHTSGGRNTGELFF. For the CDR3, the DNA is TGTGCCACCCACACTAGCGGGGGACGAAACACCGGGGAGCTGTTTTTT.

The J gene is TRBJ1-3, the V gene TRBV7-9; 8 bases match TRBD1. The junction had 1 base not matched to a gene; V was cut back by 0 bases and J by 3 bases. The germline CDR1 and CDR2 sequences are SEHNR and FQNEAQ (reference sequence). CDR3 length equals 15 residues. The CDR3 nucleotides are TGTGCCAGCAGCTTAGCCAGGGGGCTTGGAAACACCATATATTTT. It encodes CASSLARGLGNTIYF. Using reference TRBV7-9 and TRBJ1-3 for the parts outside the CDR3, the full variable domain is DTGVSQNPRHKITKRGQNVTFRCDPISEHNRLYWYRQTLGQGPEFLTYFQNEAQLEKSRLLSDRFSAERPKGSFSTLEIQRTEQGDSAMYLCASSLARGLGNTIYFGEGSWLTVV.

This clone was detected once. The gene calls are TRBV5-1 and TRBJ1-1; no clear D gene. The germline gives CDR1 SGHRS, CDR2 YFSETQ. This CDR3 has 13 residues. Trimming took off 0 bases at V and 3 bases at J, with 6 bases between the two ends. Written as DNA, the CDR3 is TGCGCCAGCAGCTTGGACGGATACACTGAAGCTTTCTTT. It encodes CASSLDGYTEAFF.

The V call is TRBV9, the J call TRBJ2-7; 11 bases line up with TRBD1. With 0 bases clipped from V and 7 bases from J, the junction kept 6 bases outside the gene matches. Looked up from germline, CDR1 is SGDLS and CDR2 is YYNGEE. The CDR3 has 15 residues. The CDR3 sequence is CASSVGGQGAREQYF. CDR3 DNA: TGTGCCAGCAGCGTAGGAGGACAGGGGGCGCGGGAGCAGTACTTC.

The rearrangement joins TRBV9 to TRBJ1-2; D not certain. There are 12 residues in the CDR3. CDR1 and CDR2 from the germline V gene are SGDLS and YYNGEE. V was cut by 3 bases and J by 5 bases, with 8 bases left in between. The CDR3 bases are TGTGCCAGCAGCGCCAGAGGGTATGGCTACACCTTC. Translation gives CASSARGYGYTF.

This clone was recorded once. One base away lies a much larger clone, so this may be a sequencing read error. The identical CDR3 is also encoded by other nucleotide sequences in the sample. The rearrangement uses TRBV29-1 and TRBJ1-1; D uncertain. V was pared by 3 bases and J by 7 bases, with 12 bases between. CDR1 and CDR2 from the germline V gene are SQVTM and ANQGSEA. CDR3 length equals 12 residues. The CDR3 loop is CSVDSGQVEAFF. The CDR3 nucleotides are TGCAGCGTTGACTCCGGGCAGGTTGAAGCTTTCTTT.

The V call is TRBV7-6, the J call TRBJ1-5, with a weak D call TRBD1 (5 bases). This CDR3 is built from 13 residues. The germline gives CDR1 SGHVS, CDR2 FNYEAQ. Trimming left V 4 bases short and J 6 bases short, with 10 bases between. CDR3 in DNA: TGTGCCAGCAGCTCGACTCAGGGTCAGCCCCAGCATTTT. Amino acid sequence: CASSSTQGQPQHF.

The chain employs TRBV5-4 and TRBJ1-4; 7 bases align to TRBD1. V shed 0 bases and J 6 bases; nucleotides not matched to a gene: 5. The germline V gene has CDR1 SGHNT and CDR2 YYREEE (reference sequence). The CDR3 is made up of 15 amino acids. This CDR3 reads CASSLEGQPYEKLFF. CDR3 nucleotide sequence: TGTGCCAGCAGCTTGGAGGGACAGCCCTATGAAAAACTGTTTTTT. Full variable domain (rest looked up from reference TRBV5-4 and TRBJ1-4): ETGVTQSPTHLIKTRGQQVTLRCSSQSGHNTVSWYQQALGQGPQFIFQYYREEENGRGNFPPRFSGLQFPNYSSELNVNALELDDSALYLCASSLEGQPYEKLFFGSGTQLSVL.

The V gene is TRBV4-3, the J gene TRBJ1-5, with D possibly being TRBD1 (6 bases). V lost 0 bases and J 6 bases, leaving 12 bases between the germline ends. The CDR3 covers 15 residues. Germline V gene lookup returns CDR1 LGHNA and CDR2 YSLEER. CDR3 bases: TGCGCCAGCAGCCAAGACGATACAGGGAGTCAGCCCCAGCATTTT. Translation gives CASSQDDTGSQPQHF.

V usage is TRBV27 and J usage is TRBJ2-5; a possible D gene is TRBD2 (5 bases). Germline V gives CDR1 MNHEY, CDR2 SMNVEV (reference sequence). V lost 7 bases, J lost 5 bases, and 17 bases lay in between. The CDR3 sequence is 14 residues long. The CDR3 spells CASTSGVRGETQYF. CDR3 sequence (DNA): TGTGCCAGCACCTCAGGCGTTCGAGGGGAGACCCAGTACTTC.

The genes are TRBV11-3 and TRBJ2-2; D tentatively fits TRBD1 or TRBD2 (5 bases each). Germline V gives CDR1 SGHNT, CDR2 YENEEA. V lost 5 bases and J lost 6, with 13 bases in between. The CDR3 covers 14 residues. The CDR3 nucleotides are TGTGCCAGCAGCGCCCGGGACCGGCCCGGGGAGCTGTTTTTT. It is translated as CASSARDRPGELFF.

The rearrangement uses TRBV6-5 and TRBJ1-5; no firm D call. The CDR3 covers 14 residues. V dropped 5 bases and J dropped 2 bases, with 10 bases sitting between them. Germline CDR1 and CDR2: MNHEY and SVGAGI. CDR3 region: CASSQEGGNQPQHF. The CDR3 DNA sequence: TGTGCCAGCAGTCAGGAGGGCGGCAATCAGCCCCAGCATTTT.

The rearrangement links TRBV6-5 to TRBJ2-7; TRBD1 aligns across 7 bases. This CDR3 contains 14 residues. Germline V gives CDR1 MNHEY, CDR2 SVGAGI. The J segment lost 3 bases and the V segment lost 5 bases, leaving 7 bases of the junction unmatched. The chain's CDR3 is CASSPSTGYYEQYF. CDR3 DNA: TGTGCCAGCAGTCCCTCGACAGGGTACTACGAGCAGTACTTC.

This rearrangement joins TRBV7-3 to TRBJ2-5, with 8 nucleotides matching TRBD2. With the DNA end fitting TRBJ2-7 better, the J assignment may be wrong. CDR3 size: 15 residues. The germline V gene encodes CDR1 SGHTA and CDR2 FQGTGA. CDR3 region: CASSLSGGGPYEQYF. The CDR3 region has the DNA TGTGCCAGCAGCTTGTCCGGCGGGGGGCCCTACGAGCAGTACTTC.

The CDR3 protein is CASSYPGLGYTEAFF. The DNA of the CDR3 is TGTGCCAGCAGTTACCCAGGCCTCGGGTACACTGAAGCTTTCTTT. The chain is built from TRBV7-8 and TRBJ1-1; D is undetermined. From germline, CDR1 is SGHVS and CDR2 FQNEAQ. The V end was cut by 6 bases, the J end by 3 bases, with 17 bases between. This CDR3 spans 15 amino acids.

V and J are TRBV5-1 and TRBJ2-7; a possible D gene is TRBD1 (5 bases). V shed 0 bases and J shed 5 bases, with 15 bases lying between them. Germline CDR1 reads SGHRS; CDR2 reads YFSETQ. The CDR3 covers 15 residues. CDR3 sequence: CASSLDGHPQDEQYF. CDR3 DNA sequence: TGCGCCAGCAGCTTGGATGGACACCCGCAAGACGAGCAGTACTTC.

The V gene is TRBV7-7, the J gene TRBJ2-5; D might be TRBD2 (6 bases). The CDR3 runs to 13 residues. The germline CDR1 and CDR2 sequences are SSHAT and FNYEAQ (reference sequence). V lost 1 base to trimming and J lost 5 bases, with 8 bases between them. CDR3 nucleotides: TGTGCCAGCAGCTTAGGTGGAGGGGAGACCCAGTACTTC. Encoded protein: CASSLGGGETQYF.

The rearrangement uses TRBV14 and TRBJ2-2; no definite D call. Trimming took 1 base from V and 6 from J, leaving 6 bases between them. The CDR3 is 13 residues long. Germline CDR1 SGHDN, CDR2 FVKESK. In DNA, the CDR3 is TGTGCCAGCAGCCAAGTCCAGGCCGGGGAGCTGTTTTTT. This translates into CASSQVQAGELFF.

This clone was recorded only once. The chain couples TRBV4-3 to TRBJ1-2, with D perhaps TRBD1 (6 bases). The CDR3 consists of 15 residues. In germline, CDR1 is LGHNA, CDR2 YSLEER. Between the trimmed V and J ends, which lost 4 bases and 10 bases, there was a span of 22 bases. The CDR3 coding sequence is TGCGCCAGCAGCCCAGCCCGGGGGGCTCCGAGTGCCTACACCTTC. Its translation is CASSPARGAPSAYTF.